Shown below are 28 T cell receptor beta chains from a single sample sequenced in a study of neurological immune-mediated disorders. Time point indicated: longitudinal time-point 3. One entry per CDR3 protein, called by TCRdb with MiXCR from the 5' RACE reads. Altogether approximately 89,000 distinct CDR3 sequences are present, 4.3% being singletons, with the ten largest covering more than 5%. The sample taken for sequencing was PBMCs. The receptors originated from a woman aged 55-75 years with multiple sclerosis.

The sample holds many counts of this clonotype. This sequence joins TRBV20-1 and TRBJ2-3, with a tentative D call TRBD1 (5 bases). Trimming removed 5 bases at V and 3 bases at J, with 15 bases between. This CDR3 spans 14 amino acids. Germline-derived CDR1 and CDR2 are DFQATT and SNEGSKA (reference sequence). The DNA of the CDR3 is TGCAGTGCTCCAGGGAACCCAGGGACAGATACGCAGTATTTT. The encoded protein is CSAPGNPGTDTQYF.

This clonotype was detected ten times or more. The genes are TRBV5-4 and TRBJ2-1, with D possibly TRBD2 on 5 matching bases. Trimming shortened V by 4 bases and J by 4 bases, and 21 bases separated the two germline ends. The CDR3 runs to 17 residues. Germline V CDR1 and CDR2: SGHNT, YYREEE (reference sequence). CDR3 DNA sequence: TGTGCCAGCAGCCCATCTTTGGACTGGGGATCATACAATGAGCAGTTCTTC. Amino acid sequence: CASSPSLDWGSYNEQFF. The full variable domain, its missing parts supplied by reference TRBV5-4 and TRBJ2-1, is ETGVTQSPTHLIKTRGQQVTLRCSSQSGHNTVSWYQQALGQGPQFIFQYYREEENGRGNFPPRFSGLQFPNYSSELNVNALELDDSALYLCASSPSLDWGSYNEQFFGPGTRLTVL.

There are many counts of this clonotype. The chain couples TRBV15 to TRBJ2-3; the match to TRBD1 covers 7 bases. Germline CDR1 is LNHNV and CDR2 is YYDKDF (reference sequence). The CDR3 length is 15 residues. The J segment lost 4 bases and the V segment lost 2 bases, leaving 6 bases of the junction unmatched. The CDR3 DNA reads TGTGCCACCAGCAGAAACACAGGGGTTGCAGATACGCAGTATTTT. It encodes CATSRNTGVADTQYF.

This clonotype showed up many times. The V gene is TRBV15, the J gene TRBJ1-5; no definite D call. Germline values: CDR1 LNHNV, CDR2 YYDKDF (reference sequence). The CDR3 extends over 12 amino acids. V lost 2 bases and J lost 4, with 3 bases in between. CDR3 in DNA: TGTGCCACCAGCAGATTTAATCAGCCCCAGCATTTT. Protein product: CATSRFNQPQHF.

This clonotype came up many times. The rearrangement links TRBV3-1 to TRBJ2-7; D might be TRBD1 (5 bases). CDR1 is LGHDT and CDR2 is YNNKEL in the germline V gene (reference sequence). This CDR3 comprises 14 residues. V dropped 0 bases and J dropped 4 bases, with 10 bases sitting between them. The CDR3 coding sequence is TGTGCCAGCAGCCAAGAAGGGGCTTTATACGAGCAGTACTTC. Its protein product is CASSQEGALYEQYF.

This clonotype was seen at least ten times. The chain has TRBV5-5 and TRBJ1-1, with D possibly TRBD1 on 6 matching bases. The V end was cut by 1 base, the J end by 2 bases, with 21 bases between. This CDR3 has 18 amino acids. Germline lookup yields CDR1 SGHKS and CDR2 YYEKEE (reference sequence). CDR3 amino acids: CASSLSPPSQGRNTEAFF. CDR3 nucleotides: TGTGCCAGCAGCTTGTCCCCACCCTCACAGGGTAGAAACACTGAAGCTTTCTTT.

This clonotype was observed at least ten times. CDR3 DNA sequence: TGTGCCAGCAGTTACACGGAGTCCTACGAGCAGTACTTC. Translated: CASSYTESYEQYF. V is TRBV6-6 and J is TRBJ2-7; D is undetermined. The CDR3 extends over 13 amino acids. Trimming took 2 bases from V and 1 from J, leaving 6 bases between them. Germline CDR1 MNHNY, CDR2 SVGAGI (reference sequence).

This clonotype came up many times. The chain combines TRBV5-1 with TRBJ2-3; maybe TRBD2 (6 bases). This CDR3 is built from 14 residues. Per germline, CDR1 SGHRS and CDR2 YFSETQ. Trimming took off 0 bases at V and 5 bases at J, with 10 bases between the two ends. CDR3 sequence: CASSLDLGGDTQYF. The CDR3 bases are TGCGCCAGCAGCTTGGATCTCGGGGGAGATACGCAGTATTTT.

This clonotype was found many times. CDR3 in amino acids: CASSITTGQTNTEAFF. The CDR3 nucleotides read TGCGCCAGCAGCATTACTACCGGACAGACGAACACTGAAGCTTTCTTT. The chain is built from TRBV5-1 and TRBJ1-1, with D possibly being TRBD1 (6 bases). The V gene lost 4 bases and the J gene lost 1 base, with 17 bases spanning the gap. The length of the CDR3 is 16 residues. Germline V gene lookup returns CDR1 SGHRS and CDR2 YFSETQ.

This clonotype was observed many times. The V and J genes are TRBV15 and TRBJ2-5; no firm D call. The CDR3 is made up of 14 amino acids. Between the trimmed V and J ends, which lost 1 base and 2 bases, there was a span of 8 bases. CDR1 is LNHNV, CDR2 YYDKDF, per germline (reference sequence). CDR3 sequence (DNA): TGTGCCACCAGCAGAGGTCCGACGCAAGAGACCCAGTACTTC. The encoded protein is CATSRGPTQETQYF.

This clonotype was found many times. This chain joins TRBV7-9 and TRBJ2-7; TRBD1 is a possible D gene (6 bases). Germline V gene lookup returns CDR1 SEHNR and CDR2 FQNEAQ (reference sequence). The ends were cut back, 5 bases at V and 6 bases at J, with 14 bases in the middle. The CDR3 runs 13 residues. The CDR3 reads CASSVGTRAEQYF. CDR3 bases: TGTGCCAGCAGCGTCGGGACAAGGGCCGAGCAGTACTTC.

This clonotype was observed many times. The chain employs TRBV14 and TRBJ2-1; possible D gene TRBD2, 5 bases. The V and J ends lost 4 bases and 9 bases respectively, with 16 bases between them. Germline lookup yields CDR1 SGHDN and CDR2 FVKESK. The CDR3 runs 14 residues. DNA of the CDR3: TGTGCCAGCAGCCGCCGGGAACTATGGGGTGAGCAGTTCTTC. Protein product: CASSRRELWGEQFF.

This clonotype has at least ten counts. This rearrangement joins TRBV5-1 to TRBJ2-2, with 9 nucleotides matching TRBD1. J gave up 4 bases and V 4 bases, and 8 bases lay outside the gene matches. The CDR3 totals 16 residues. Germline CDR1 is SGHRS and CDR2 is YFSETQ. CDR3 sequence reads: CASSQTTGGSTGELFF. The CDR3 DNA is TGCGCCAGCAGCCAAACGACAGGGGGGAGCACCGGGGAGCTGTTTTTT.

Many counts were recorded for this clonotype. This chain connects TRBV24-1 to TRBJ1-1; 8 positions match TRBD1. The CDR3 covers 13 residues. Unmatched junction bases numbered 3, after V lost 9 bases and J lost 1 base. Looked up from germline, CDR1 is KGHDR and CDR2 is SFDVKD. The chain's CDR3 is CATGTGPNTEAFF. CDR3 nucleotides: TGTGCCACCGGGACAGGACCGAACACTGAAGCTTTCTTT.

This clonotype was counted ten times or more. The chain combines TRBV9 with TRBJ2-1; 9 nucleotides align to TRBD1. The germline CDR1 and CDR2 sequences are SGDLS and YYNGEE. This CDR3 is built from 16 residues. With V trimmed by 4 bases and J by 1 base, 6 bases remained unmatched. DNA of the CDR3: TGTGCCAGCAGCCCCAGGACAGGGGAATCCTACAATGAGCAGTTCTTC. Translation: CASSPRTGESYNEQFF. The variable domain in full, with the rest retrieved from reference TRBV9 and TRBJ2-1, is DSGVTQTPKHLITATGQRVTLRCSPRSGDLSVYWYQQSLDQGLQFLIQYYNGEERAKGNILERFSAQQFPDLHSELNLSSLELGDSALYFCASSPRTGESYNEQFFGPGTRLTVL.

Many counts were recorded for this clonotype. V usage is TRBV20-1 and J usage is TRBJ1-2; unclear D gene. The ends were cut back, 0 bases at V and 5 bases at J, with 7 bases in the middle. This CDR3 contains 12 residues. Looked up from germline, CDR1 is DFQATT and CDR2 is SNEGSKA (reference sequence). The CDR3 spells CSARDGGYGYTF. The CDR3 DNA follows: TGCAGTGCTAGAGATGGCGGTTATGGCTACACCTTC.

In its sample, this clonotype was seen many times. The rearrangement joins TRBV10-2 to TRBJ1-1; unclear D gene. Germline assignment: CDR1 WSHSY and CDR2 SAAADI. With 1 base removed from V and 2 bases from J, the gap between germline ends came to 5 bases. The CDR3 runs 13 residues. The CDR3 DNA sequence: TGCGCCAGCAGTGAGTTCAGAAACACTGAAGCTTTCTTT. It codes for CASSEFRNTEAFF.

This clonotype was recorded many times. This chain uses TRBV7-6 with TRBJ2-7, with D hard to call. The CDR3 is made up of 13 amino acids. V was pared by 3 bases and J by 5 bases, with 11 bases between. CDR1 is SGHVS, CDR2 FNYEAQ, per germline. The DNA for the CDR3 is TGTGCCAGCAGCTTTGGGCAGGCGGACGAGCAGTACTTC. This sequence encodes CASSFGQADEQYF.

This clonotype was picked up many times. This sequence joins TRBV25-1 and TRBJ1-2; a possible D gene is TRBD1 (6 bases). The V and J ends lost 1 base and 8 bases respectively, with 17 bases between them. Germline CDR1 reads MGHDK; CDR2 reads SYGVNS. This CDR3 spans 15 amino acids. The chain's CDR3 is CASSESQGFSGGYTF. The CDR3 coding sequence is TGTGCCAGCAGTGAATCACAGGGTTTTTCTGGCGGCTACACCTTC.

This clonotype was detected many times. J is TRBJ2-1 and V is TRBV11-3; weak D call: TRBD2 (5 bases). Germline V gene lookup returns CDR1 SGHNT and CDR2 YENEEA. This CDR3 region has 19 residues. The V end lost 4 bases, the J end lost 7 bases, and 29 bases lay between the germline ends. The CDR3 DNA reads TGTGCCAGCAGCTGGAGGCCCGTAGAAGACTCCCCCCTAGGGAATGAGCAGTTCTTC. It is translated as CASSWRPVEDSPLGNEQFF.

The chain joins TRBV30 to TRBJ2-1, with D maybe TRBD1 (6 bases). Deletions cut 4 bases from V and 8 bases from J, with 15 bases between. The CDR3 totals 13 residues. Germline V CDR1 and CDR2: GTSNPN, SVGIG (reference sequence). The CDR3 sequence is CAWTRDTLDEQFF. For the CDR3, the DNA is TGTGCCTGGACCCGGGACACTCTAGATGAGCAGTTCTTC.

This clonotype was counted ten times or more. The chain joins TRBV5-5 to TRBJ2-2; D is ambiguous. The CDR3 has 14 residues. Deletions cut 3 bases from V and 4 bases from J, with 10 bases between. CDR1 and CDR2 (germline): SGHKS, YYEKEE (reference sequence). In DNA, the CDR3 is TGTGCCAGCAGCTCTACCAGAGGCACCGGGGAGCTGTTTTTT. It specifies CASSSTRGTGELFF.

This clonotype was counted many times. The gene calls are TRBV12-3 or TRBV12-4 and TRBJ2-2, with a possible D match to TRBD2 (6 bases). The length of the CDR3 is 14 residues. V lost 6 bases, J lost 4 bases, and 12 bases lay in between. The CDR3 nucleotides read TGTGCCAGCAGCCCCGGGACTTCCACCGGGGAGCTGTTTTTT. As protein: CASSPGTSTGELFF.

In this sample, this clonotype turned up many times. The CDR3 DNA sequence: TGTGCCAGCAGCCAAGTCAGGGGGCGAGAAAAACTGTTTTTT. It codes for CASSQVRGREKLFF. This sequence joins TRBV3-1 and TRBJ1-4, with 8 bases that match TRBD1. J was trimmed by 8 bases and V by 1 base; bases with no gene match: 3. The CDR3 length is 14 residues. Looked up from germline, CDR1 is LGHDT and CDR2 is YNNKEL (reference sequence).

Many counts were recorded for this clonotype. The V call is TRBV7-2, the J call TRBJ2-7, with D possibly being TRBD1 or TRBD2 (6 bases each). Germline V lookup: CDR1 SGHTA, CDR2 FQGNSA. V lost 5 bases and J lost 6, with 17 bases in between. The CDR3 covers 14 residues. CDR3 sequence: CASSPNRGLAEQYF. CDR3 coding DNA: TGTGCCAGCAGCCCGAATCGGGGGCTGGCCGAGCAGTACTTC.

This clonotype was counted at least ten times. The chain has TRBV5-4 and TRBJ2-3, with TRBD1 matching 7 bases. V shed 4 bases, J shed 0 bases, and the junction held 5 bases outside the gene matches. The CDR3 totals 15 residues. The germline gives CDR1 SGHNT, CDR2 YYREEE (reference sequence). CDR3 protein: CASSSPGQSTDTQYF. DNA of the CDR3: TGTGCCAGCAGCAGTCCGGGACAGAGCACAGATACGCAGTATTTT.

This clonotype showed up many times. The chain links TRBV5-1 to TRBJ2-5; possible D gene TRBD1, 5 bases. The V gene's germline CDR1 is SGHRS and CDR2 YFSETQ. Trimming took off 0 bases at V and 1 base at J, with 7 bases between the two ends. This CDR3 is built from 14 residues. Here the CDR3 DNA reads TGCGCCAGCAGCTTGGCCAGGGTCCAAGAGACCCAGTACTTC. Its translation is CASSLARVQETQYF.

This clonotype was found many times. The rearrangement links TRBV3-1 to TRBJ1-1; D unresolved. The CDR3 consists of 13 residues. The V end lost 4 bases, the J end lost 6 bases, and 12 bases lay between the germline ends. Germline CDR1 reads LGHDT; CDR2 reads YNNKEL (reference sequence). This CDR3 reads CASSPLAGAEAFF. In DNA, the CDR3 is TGTGCCAGCAGCCCTTTGGCGGGAGCTGAAGCTTTCTTT.